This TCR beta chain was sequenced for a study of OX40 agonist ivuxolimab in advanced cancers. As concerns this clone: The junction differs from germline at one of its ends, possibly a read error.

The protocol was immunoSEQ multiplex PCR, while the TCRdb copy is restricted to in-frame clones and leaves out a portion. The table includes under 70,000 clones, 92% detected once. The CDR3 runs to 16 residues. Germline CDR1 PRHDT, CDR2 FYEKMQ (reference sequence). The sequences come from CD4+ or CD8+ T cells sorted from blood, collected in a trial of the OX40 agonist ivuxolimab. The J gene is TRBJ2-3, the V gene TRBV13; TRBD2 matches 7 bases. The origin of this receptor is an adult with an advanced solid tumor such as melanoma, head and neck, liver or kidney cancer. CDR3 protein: CASSLGLGGSTDTQYF. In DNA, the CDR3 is TGTGCCAGCAGCCTAGGACTAGGAGGGAGCACAGATACGCAGTATTTT.